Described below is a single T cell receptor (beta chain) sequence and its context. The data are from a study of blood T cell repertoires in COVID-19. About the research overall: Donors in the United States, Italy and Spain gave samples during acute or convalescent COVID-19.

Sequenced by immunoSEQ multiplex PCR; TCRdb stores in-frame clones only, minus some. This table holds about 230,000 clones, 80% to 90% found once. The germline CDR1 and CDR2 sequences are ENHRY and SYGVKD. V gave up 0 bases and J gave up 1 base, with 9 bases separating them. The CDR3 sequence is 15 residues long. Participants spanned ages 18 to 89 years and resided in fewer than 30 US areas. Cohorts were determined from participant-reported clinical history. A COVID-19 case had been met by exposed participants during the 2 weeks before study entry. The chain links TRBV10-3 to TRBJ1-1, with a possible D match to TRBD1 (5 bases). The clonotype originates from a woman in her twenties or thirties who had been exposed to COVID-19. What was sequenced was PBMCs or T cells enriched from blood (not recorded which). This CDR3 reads CAISESHRTNTEAFF. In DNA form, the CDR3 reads TGTGCCATCAGTGAGTCGCACAGGACGAACACTGAAGCTTTCTTT.